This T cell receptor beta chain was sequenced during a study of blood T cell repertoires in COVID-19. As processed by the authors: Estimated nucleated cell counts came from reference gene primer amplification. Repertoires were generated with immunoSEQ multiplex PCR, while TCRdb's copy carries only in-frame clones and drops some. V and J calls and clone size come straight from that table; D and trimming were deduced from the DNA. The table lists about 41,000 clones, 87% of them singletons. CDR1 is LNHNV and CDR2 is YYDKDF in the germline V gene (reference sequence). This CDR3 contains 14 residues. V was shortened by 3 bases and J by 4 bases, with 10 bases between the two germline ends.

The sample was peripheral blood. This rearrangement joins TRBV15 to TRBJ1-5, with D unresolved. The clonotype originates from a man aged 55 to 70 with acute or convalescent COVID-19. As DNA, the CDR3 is TGTGCCACCAGCAGGGCCACGGGAAATCAGCCCCAGCATTTT. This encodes CATSRATGNQPQHF.